A selection of T cell receptor beta chains follows, all from one sample in a study of identical twins. TCRdb processed the 5' RACE reads anew with MiXCR; each CDR3 protein has one entry. The sample yields about 720,000 distinct CDR3 sequences, more than 6.5% seen once. These records were also assigned to another study, of yellow fever vaccine responses in identical twins.

The sample was PBMCs. These receptors originate from a woman younger than 35 in good health. The CDR3 runs from the conserved cysteine through the conserved F or W. A D gene is named only where the DNA matches it firmly. Size values are once, few and many counts, or a class for expanded clones, and some rows have none.

CDR3nt: TGTGCCAGCAGCCTACAACCCAGGAACACTGAAGCTTTCTTT; CDR3aa: CASSLQPRNTEAFF; abundance: NA; v_gene: TRBV5-6; j_gene: TRBJ1-1; d_gene: NA
CDR3nt: TGTGCCATCAGTGAGGCTAGCGGGAGGCTCTCCTACGAGCAGTACTTC; CDR3aa: CAISEASGRLSYEQYF; abundance: many; v_gene: TRBV10-3; j_gene: TRBJ2-7; d_gene: TRBD2
CDR3nt: TGTGCCAGCAGTTTAATCGGGACAGGGGGCTACTTC; CDR3aa: CASSLIGTGGYF; abundance: NA; v_gene: TRBV28; j_gene: TRBJ2-7; d_gene: TRBD1
CDR3nt: TGTGCCTGGAGTTTGGGCCTAGACTCTAGCACAGATACGCAGTATTTT; CDR3aa: CAWSLGLDSSTDTQYF; abundance: NA; v_gene: TRBV30; j_gene: TRBJ2-3; d_gene: NA
CDR3nt: TGTGCCAGCAGTGAAGCGGAGACAGGGAGCGAGACCCAGTACTTC; CDR3aa: CASSEAETGSETQYF; abundance: many; v_gene: TRBV6-1; j_gene: TRBJ2-5; d_gene: TRBD1
CDR3nt: TGTGCCAGCAGCGTGACAGGGGCGGCCCAGGAGCAGTACTTC; CDR3aa: CASSVTGAAQEQYF; abundance: few; v_gene: TRBV9; j_gene: TRBJ2-7; d_gene: TRBD1
CDR3nt: TGTGCCAGCAGTTTTGTGTCCAATAGCAATCAGCCCCAGCATTTT; CDR3aa: CASSFVSNSNQPQHF; abundance: many; v_gene: TRBV12-3/TRBV12-4; j_gene: TRBJ1-5; d_gene: NA
CDR3nt: TGTGCCAGCAGCTTGGGTGAACGGAGGAGCACAGATACGCAGTATTTT; CDR3aa: CASSLGERRSTDTQYF; abundance: NA; v_gene: TRBV7-9; j_gene: TRBJ2-3; d_gene: NA
CDR3nt: TGCAGCGCTGGGCCGTACGGGGAGCTGTTTTTT; CDR3aa: CSAGPYGELFF; abundance: many; v_gene: TRBV29-1; j_gene: TRBJ2-2; d_gene: NA
CDR3nt: TGTGCCAGCACGGGCAGCCAGAACTATGGCTACACCTTC; CDR3aa: CASTGSQNYGYTF; abundance: few; v_gene: TRBV2; j_gene: TRBJ1-2; d_gene: NA
CDR3nt: TGTGCCAGCAGCCGTACTAGCAATCAGCCCCAGCATTTT; CDR3aa: CASSRTSNQPQHF; abundance: NA; v_gene: TRBV14; j_gene: TRBJ1-5; d_gene: NA
CDR3nt: TGTGCCAGCAGCCCCCACAGGGGGCGGGAGAGCGAGCAGTACTTC; CDR3aa: CASSPHRGRESEQYF; abundance: NA; v_gene: TRBV9; j_gene: TRBJ2-7; d_gene: TRBD1
CDR3nt: TGTGCCAGCAAGACAGGGGGGAATGAAAAACTGTTTTTT; CDR3aa: CASKTGGNEKLFF; abundance: many; v_gene: TRBV12-3/TRBV12-4; j_gene: TRBJ1-4; d_gene: TRBD1
CDR3nt: TGTGCCAGCTCTAACACAGGGGCTGAAGCTTTCTTT; CDR3aa: CASSNTGAEAFF; abundance: many; v_gene: TRBV18; j_gene: TRBJ1-1; d_gene: TRBD1
CDR3nt: TGTGCCAGCAGCCAAAAACGGGAGACCCAGTACTTC; CDR3aa: CASSQKRETQYF; abundance: few; v_gene: TRBV11-2; j_gene: TRBJ2-5; d_gene: NA
CDR3nt: TGTGCCAGCAGTGTCAGGAGTTACGAGCAGTACTTC; CDR3aa: CASSVRSYEQYF; abundance: many; v_gene: TRBV12-3/TRBV12-4; j_gene: TRBJ2-7; d_gene: NA
CDR3nt: TGTGCCAGCAGCTCCGGAACTGGAGGGTCGTACGAGCAGTACTTC; CDR3aa: CASSSGTGGSYEQYF; abundance: many; v_gene: TRBV7-6; j_gene: TRBJ2-7; d_gene: NA
CDR3nt: TGTGCCAGCAGCCCAAGGGGCGCGGGAGGACAACCCCTTAGCACAGATACGCAGTATTTT; CDR3aa: CASSPRGAGGQPLSTDTQYF; abundance: NA; v_gene: TRBV7-6; j_gene: TRBJ2-3; d_gene: TRBD2
CDR3nt: TGCAGCGGTGGAACTAGCGCGTCCTCCTACGAGCAGTACTTC; CDR3aa: CSGGTSASSYEQYF; abundance: few; v_gene: TRBV29-1; j_gene: TRBJ2-7; d_gene: TRBD2
CDR3nt: TGTGCCAGCAGTTCCCGTTTCGAGCTGTTTTTT; CDR3aa: CASSSRFELFF; abundance: NA; v_gene: TRBV27; j_gene: TRBJ2-2; d_gene: NA
CDR3nt: TGCAGCGGCACAGGGGTAATATCCGGGGAGCTGTTTTTT; CDR3aa: CSGTGVISGELFF; abundance: many; v_gene: TRBV29-1; j_gene: TRBJ2-2; d_gene: TRBD1